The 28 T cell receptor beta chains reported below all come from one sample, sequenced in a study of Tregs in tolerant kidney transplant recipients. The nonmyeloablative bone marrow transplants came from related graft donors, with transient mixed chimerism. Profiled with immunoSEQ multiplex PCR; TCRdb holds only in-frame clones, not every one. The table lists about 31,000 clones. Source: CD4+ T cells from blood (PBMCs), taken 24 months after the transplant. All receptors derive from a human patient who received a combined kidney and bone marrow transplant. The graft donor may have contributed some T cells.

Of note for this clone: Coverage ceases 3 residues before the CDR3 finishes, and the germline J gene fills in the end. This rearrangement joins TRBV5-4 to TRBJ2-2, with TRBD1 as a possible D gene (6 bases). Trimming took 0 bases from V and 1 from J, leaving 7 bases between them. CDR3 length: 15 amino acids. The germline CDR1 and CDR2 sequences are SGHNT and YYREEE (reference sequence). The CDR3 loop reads CASSLDRVNTGELFF. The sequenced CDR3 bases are TGTGCCAGCAGCTTGGACAGGGTGAACACCGGGGAG.

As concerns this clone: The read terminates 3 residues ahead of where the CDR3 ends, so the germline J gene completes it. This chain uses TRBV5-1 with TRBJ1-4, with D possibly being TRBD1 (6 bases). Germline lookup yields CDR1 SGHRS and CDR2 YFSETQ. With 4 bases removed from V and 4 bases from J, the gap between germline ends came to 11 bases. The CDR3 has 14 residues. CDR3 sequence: CASSAGQGNEKLFF. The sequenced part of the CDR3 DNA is TGCGCCAGCAGCGCGGGACAAGGTAATGAAAAA.

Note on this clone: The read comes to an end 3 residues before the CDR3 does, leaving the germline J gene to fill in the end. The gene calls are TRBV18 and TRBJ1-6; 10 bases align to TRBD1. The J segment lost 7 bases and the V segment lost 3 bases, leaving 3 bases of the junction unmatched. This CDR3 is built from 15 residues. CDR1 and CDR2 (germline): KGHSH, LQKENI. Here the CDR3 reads CASSPRQGANSPLHF. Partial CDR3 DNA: TGTGCCAGCTCACCCCGACAGGGGGCGAATTCACCC.

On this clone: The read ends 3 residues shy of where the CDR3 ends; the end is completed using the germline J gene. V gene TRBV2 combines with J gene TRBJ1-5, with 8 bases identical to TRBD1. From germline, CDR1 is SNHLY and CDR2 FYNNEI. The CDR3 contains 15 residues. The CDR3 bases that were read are TGTGCCAGCAGCACCGAAACAGGGGGGTTTCGACCC. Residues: CASSTETGGFRP. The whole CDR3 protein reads CASSTETGGFRPQHF.

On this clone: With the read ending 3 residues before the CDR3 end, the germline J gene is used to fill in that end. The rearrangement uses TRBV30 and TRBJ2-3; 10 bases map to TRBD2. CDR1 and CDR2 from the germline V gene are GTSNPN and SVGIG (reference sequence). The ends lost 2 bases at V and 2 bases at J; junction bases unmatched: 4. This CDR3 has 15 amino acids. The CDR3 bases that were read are TGTGCCTGGAGTTTACTAGCGGGATTCACAGATACG. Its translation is CAWSLLAGFTDT. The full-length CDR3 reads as CAWSLLAGFTDTQYF.

CDR3 in amino acids: CASSYRLAGVKDTQYF. The part of the CDR3 DNA that was read is TGTGCCAGCAGTTATCGGCTAGCGGGAGTCAAAGATACG. The chain joins TRBV6-2 or TRBV6-3 to TRBJ2-3, with 10 bases fitting TRBD2. The read falls 3 residues short of the CDR3 end, and the missing part is taken from the germline J gene. CDR3 length: 16 amino acids. The V segment lost 3 bases and the J segment 5 bases; nucleotides outside the gene matches: 8. Germline assignment: CDR1 MNHEY and CDR2 SVGEGT.

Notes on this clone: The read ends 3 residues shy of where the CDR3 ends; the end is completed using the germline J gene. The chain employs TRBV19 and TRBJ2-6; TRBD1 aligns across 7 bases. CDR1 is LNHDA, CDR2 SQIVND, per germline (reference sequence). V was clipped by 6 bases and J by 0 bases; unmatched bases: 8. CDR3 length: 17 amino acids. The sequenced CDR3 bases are TGTGCCAGTAGCCCCGGACAGGTTCTCTCTGGGGCCAACGTC. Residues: CASSPGQVLSGANV. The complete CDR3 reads CASSPGQVLSGANVLTF. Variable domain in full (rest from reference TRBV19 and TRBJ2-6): DGGITQSPKYLFRKEGQNVTLSCEQNLNHDAMYWYRQDPGQGLRLIYYSQIVNDFQKGDIAEGYSVSREKKESFPLTVTSAQKNPTAFYLCASSPGQVLSGANVLTFGAGSRLTVL.

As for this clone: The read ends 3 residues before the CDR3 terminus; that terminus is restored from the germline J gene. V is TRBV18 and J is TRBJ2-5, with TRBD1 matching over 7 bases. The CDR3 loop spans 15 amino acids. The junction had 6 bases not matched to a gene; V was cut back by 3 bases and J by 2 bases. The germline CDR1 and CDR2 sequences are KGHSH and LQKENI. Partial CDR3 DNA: TGTGCCAGCTCACCCCAGACAGGGTGGCAAGAGACC. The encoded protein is CASSPQTGWQET. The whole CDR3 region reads CASSPQTGWQETQYF.

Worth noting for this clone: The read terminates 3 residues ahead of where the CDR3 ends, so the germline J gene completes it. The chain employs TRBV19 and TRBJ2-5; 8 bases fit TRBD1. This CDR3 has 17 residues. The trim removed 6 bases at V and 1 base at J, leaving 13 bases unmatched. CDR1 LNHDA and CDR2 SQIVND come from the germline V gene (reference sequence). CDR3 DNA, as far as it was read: TGTGCCAGTAGCTCCGGACAGGGTATCTATTTCCAAGAGACC. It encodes CASSSGQGIYFQET. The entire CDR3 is CASSSGQGIYFQETQYF. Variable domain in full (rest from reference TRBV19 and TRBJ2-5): DGGITQSPKYLFRKEGQNVTLSCEQNLNHDAMYWYRQDPGQGLRLIYYSQIVNDFQKGDIAEGYSVSREKKESFPLTVTSAQKNPTAFYLCASSSGQGIYFQETQYFGPGTRLLVL.

The CDR3 loop is CASSERGNYGYTF. CDR3 bases read: TGCGCCAGCAGTGAACGGGGGAACTATGGC. The chain joins TRBV10-2 to TRBJ1-2; a possible D gene is TRBD1 (5 bases). The read terminates 3 residues ahead of where the CDR3 ends, so the germline J gene completes it. Trimming removed 3 bases at V and 2 bases at J, with 7 bases between. This CDR3 is built from 13 residues. Germline lookup yields CDR1 WSHSY and CDR2 SAAADI.

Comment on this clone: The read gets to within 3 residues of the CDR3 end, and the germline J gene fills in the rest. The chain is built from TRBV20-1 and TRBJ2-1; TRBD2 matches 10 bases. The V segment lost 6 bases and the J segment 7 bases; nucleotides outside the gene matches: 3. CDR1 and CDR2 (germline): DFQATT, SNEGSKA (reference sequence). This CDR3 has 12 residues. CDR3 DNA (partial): TGCAGTGCAAAGCGGGAGGGAAATGAG. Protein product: CSAKREGNE. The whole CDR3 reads CSAKREGNEQFF.

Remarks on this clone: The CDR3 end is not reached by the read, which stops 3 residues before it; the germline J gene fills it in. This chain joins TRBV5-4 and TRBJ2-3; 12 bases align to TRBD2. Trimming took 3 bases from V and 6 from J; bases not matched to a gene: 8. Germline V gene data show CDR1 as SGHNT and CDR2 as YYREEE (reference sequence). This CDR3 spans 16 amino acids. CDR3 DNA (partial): TGTGCCAGCAGCTCCTCTAGCGGGAGGGCAAGGGATACG. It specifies CASSSSSGRARDT. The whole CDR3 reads CASSSSSGRARDTQYF.

The CDR3 loop is CSVPNRGSLNEQFF. CDR3 DNA (partial): TGCAGTGTTCCTAACAGGGGGTCTCTCAATGAG. The V call is TRBV20-1, the J call TRBJ2-1, with 8 bases that match TRBD1. The CDR3 goes on 3 residues after the read ends, and that part is filled in from the germline J gene. V was pared by 7 bases and J by 6 bases, with 11 bases of the junction left unmatched. The CDR3 contains 14 residues. The germline gives CDR1 DFQATT, CDR2 SNEGSKA (reference sequence).

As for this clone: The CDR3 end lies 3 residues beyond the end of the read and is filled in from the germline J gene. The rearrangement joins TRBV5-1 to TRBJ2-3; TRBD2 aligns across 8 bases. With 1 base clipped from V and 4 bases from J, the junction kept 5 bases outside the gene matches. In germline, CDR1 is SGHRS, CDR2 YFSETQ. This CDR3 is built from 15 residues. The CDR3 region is CASSLIASGSDTQYF. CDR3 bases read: TGCGCCAGCAGCTTGATTGCTAGCGGGTCAGATACG.

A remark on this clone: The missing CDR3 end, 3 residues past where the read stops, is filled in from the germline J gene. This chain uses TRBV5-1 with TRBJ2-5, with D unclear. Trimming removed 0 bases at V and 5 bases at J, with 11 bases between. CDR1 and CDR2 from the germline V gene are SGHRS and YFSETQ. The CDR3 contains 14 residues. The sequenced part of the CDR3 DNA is TGCGCCAGCAGCTTGGGCCTTTACGGGGAGACC. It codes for CASSLGLYGET. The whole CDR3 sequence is CASSLGLYGETQYF.

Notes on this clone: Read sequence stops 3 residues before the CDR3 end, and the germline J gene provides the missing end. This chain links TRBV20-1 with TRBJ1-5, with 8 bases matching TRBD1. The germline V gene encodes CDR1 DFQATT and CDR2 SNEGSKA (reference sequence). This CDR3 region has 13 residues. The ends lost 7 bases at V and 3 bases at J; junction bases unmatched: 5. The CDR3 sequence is CSGWTGPNQPQHF. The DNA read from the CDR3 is TGCAGTGGTTGGACAGGGCCCAATCAGCCC.

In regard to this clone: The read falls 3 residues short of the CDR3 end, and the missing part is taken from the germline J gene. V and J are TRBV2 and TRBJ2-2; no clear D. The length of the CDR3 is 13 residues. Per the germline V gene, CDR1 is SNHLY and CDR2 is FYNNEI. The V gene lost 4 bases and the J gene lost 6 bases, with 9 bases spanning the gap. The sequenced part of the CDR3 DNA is TGTGCCAGCAGTGCCCCCCTTCCCGGGGAG. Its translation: CASSAPLPGE. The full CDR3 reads CASSAPLPGELFF. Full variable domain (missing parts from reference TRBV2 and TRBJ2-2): EPEVTQTPSHQVTQMGQEVILRCVPISNHLYFYWYRQILGQKVEFLVSFYNNEISEKSEIFDDQFSVERPDGSNFTLKIRSTKLEDSAMYFCASSAPLPGELFFGEGSRLTVL.

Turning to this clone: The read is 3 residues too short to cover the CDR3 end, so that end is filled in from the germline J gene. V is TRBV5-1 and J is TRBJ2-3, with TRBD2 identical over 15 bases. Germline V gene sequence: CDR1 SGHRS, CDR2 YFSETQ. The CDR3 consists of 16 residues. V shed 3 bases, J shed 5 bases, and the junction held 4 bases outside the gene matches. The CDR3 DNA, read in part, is TGCGCCAGCAGCTGGACTAGCGGGAGGGATGAAGATACG. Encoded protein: CASSWTSGRDEDT. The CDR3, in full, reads CASSWTSGRDEDTQYF.

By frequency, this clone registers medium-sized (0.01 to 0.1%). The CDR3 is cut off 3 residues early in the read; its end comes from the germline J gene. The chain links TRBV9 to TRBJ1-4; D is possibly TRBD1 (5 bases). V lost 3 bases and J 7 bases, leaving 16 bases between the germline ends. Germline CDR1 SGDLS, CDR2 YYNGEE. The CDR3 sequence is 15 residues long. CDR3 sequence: CASSARPTGGEKLFF. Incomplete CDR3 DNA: TGTGCCAGCAGCGCTCGGCCCACCGGGGGTGAAAAA.

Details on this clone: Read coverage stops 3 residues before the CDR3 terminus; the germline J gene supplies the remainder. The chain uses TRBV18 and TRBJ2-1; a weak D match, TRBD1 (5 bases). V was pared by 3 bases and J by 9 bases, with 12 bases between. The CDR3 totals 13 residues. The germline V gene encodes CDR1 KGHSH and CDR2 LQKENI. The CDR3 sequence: CASSPAGPREQFF. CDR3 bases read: TGTGCCAGCTCACCGGCAGGGCCTCGTGAG. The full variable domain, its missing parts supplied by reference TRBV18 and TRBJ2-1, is NAGVMQNPRHLVRRRGQEARLRCSPMKGHSHVYWYRQLPEEGLKFMVYLQKENIIDESGMPKERFSAEFPKEGPSILRIQQVVRGDSAAYFCASSPAGPREQFFGPGTRLTVL.

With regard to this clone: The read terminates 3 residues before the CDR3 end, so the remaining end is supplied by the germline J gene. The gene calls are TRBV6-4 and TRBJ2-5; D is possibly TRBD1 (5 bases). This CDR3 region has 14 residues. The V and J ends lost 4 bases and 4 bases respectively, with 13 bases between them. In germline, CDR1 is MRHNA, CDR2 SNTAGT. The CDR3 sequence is CASSGNRLRETQYF. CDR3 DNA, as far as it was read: TGTGCCAGCAGTGGAAACAGGCTTAGAGAGACC.

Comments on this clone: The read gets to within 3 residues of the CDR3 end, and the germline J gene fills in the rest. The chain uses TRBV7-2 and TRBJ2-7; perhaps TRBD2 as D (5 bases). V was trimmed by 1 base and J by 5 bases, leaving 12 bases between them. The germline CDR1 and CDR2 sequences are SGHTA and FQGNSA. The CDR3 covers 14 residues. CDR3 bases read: TGTGCCAGCAGCTTAGAGGCTAGCCGGAACGAG. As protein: CASSLEASRNE. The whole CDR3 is CASSLEASRNEQYF.

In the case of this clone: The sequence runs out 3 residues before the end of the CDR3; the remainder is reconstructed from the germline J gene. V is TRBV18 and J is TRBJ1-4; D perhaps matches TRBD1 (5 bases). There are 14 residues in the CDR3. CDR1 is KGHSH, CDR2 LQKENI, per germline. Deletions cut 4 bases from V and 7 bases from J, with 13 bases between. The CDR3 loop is CASSLLGVGEKLFF. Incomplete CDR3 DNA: TGTGCCAGCTCACTTTTAGGGGTTGGTGAAAAA.

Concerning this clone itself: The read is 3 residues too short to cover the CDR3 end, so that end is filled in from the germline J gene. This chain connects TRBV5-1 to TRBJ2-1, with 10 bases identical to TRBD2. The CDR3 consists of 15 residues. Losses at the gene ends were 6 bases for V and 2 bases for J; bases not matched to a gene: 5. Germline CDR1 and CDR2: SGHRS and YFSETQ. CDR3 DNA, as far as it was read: TGCGCCAGCAACCCTCTAGCGGGAGCCTACAATGAG. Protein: CASNPLAGAYNE. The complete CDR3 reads CASNPLAGAYNEQFF.

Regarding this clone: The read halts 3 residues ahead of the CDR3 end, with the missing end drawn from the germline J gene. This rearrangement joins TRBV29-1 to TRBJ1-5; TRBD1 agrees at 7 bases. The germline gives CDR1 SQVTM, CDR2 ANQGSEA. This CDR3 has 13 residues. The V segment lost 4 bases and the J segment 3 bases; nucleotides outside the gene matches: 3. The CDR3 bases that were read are TGCAGCGTTGGACAGGGATACAATCAGCCC. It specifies CSVGQGYNQP. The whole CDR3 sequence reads CSVGQGYNQPQHF.

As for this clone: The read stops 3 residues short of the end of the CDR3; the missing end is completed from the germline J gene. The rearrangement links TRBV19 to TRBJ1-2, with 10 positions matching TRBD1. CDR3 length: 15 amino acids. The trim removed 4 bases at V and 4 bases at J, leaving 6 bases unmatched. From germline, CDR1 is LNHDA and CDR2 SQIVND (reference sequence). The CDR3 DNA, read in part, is TGTGCCAGTAGTACCGGGACAGGGGTTATCTATGGC. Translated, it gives CASSTGTGVIYG. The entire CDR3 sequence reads CASSTGTGVIYGYTF.

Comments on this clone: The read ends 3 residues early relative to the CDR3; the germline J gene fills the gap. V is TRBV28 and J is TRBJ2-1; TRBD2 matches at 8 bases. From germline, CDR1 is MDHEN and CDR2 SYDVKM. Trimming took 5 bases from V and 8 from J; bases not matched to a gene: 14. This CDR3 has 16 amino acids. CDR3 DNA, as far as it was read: TGTGCCAGCAGTCGATGGGCGGGAGGCCCGGGGGATGAG. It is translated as CASSRWAGGPGDE. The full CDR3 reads CASSRWAGGPGDEQFF.

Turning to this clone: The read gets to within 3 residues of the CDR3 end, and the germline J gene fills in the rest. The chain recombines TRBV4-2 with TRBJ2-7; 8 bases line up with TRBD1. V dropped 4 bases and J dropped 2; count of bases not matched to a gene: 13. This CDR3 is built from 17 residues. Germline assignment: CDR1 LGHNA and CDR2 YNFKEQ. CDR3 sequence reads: CASSRPWGRDRTYEQYF. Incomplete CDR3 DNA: TGTGCCAGCAGCCGCCCGTGGGGCCGGGACAGGACCTACGAG.